This TCR beta chain was captured by sequencing in a study of early T cells in non-severe SARS-CoV-2 infection. About the study: It was bulk RNA from unsorted whole blood that was sequenced, and the chains were unpaired. The study's findings and limits: Anti-spike CD8 specificities were favored by VDJdb matching, whose results missed private and CD4 specificities.

The CDR3 length is 17 residues. The junction had 7 bases not matched to a gene; V was cut back by 0 bases and J by 1 base. The V gene's germline CDR1 is SGHRS and CDR2 YFSETQ. Concerning this clonotype: Its antigen is as yet unknown.

Individual cDNA molecules carried attached unique molecular identifiers. TCRdb itself ran the 5' RACE reads through MiXCR, one entry per CDR3 protein. The table includes some 64,000 distinct CDR3 sequences, about 19% detected once. This rearrangement joins TRBV5-1 to TRBJ2-7, with 10 bases fitting TRBD1. Sequencing used whole blood, obtained at baseline. The TCR was taken from an adult who was a healthcare worker with PCR-confirmed SARS-CoV-2 infection or an uninfected control (not recorded which). The CDR3 region has the DNA TGCGCCAGCAGCTTGGCTATACGGGACAGGGGTTCCTACGAGCAGTACTTC. Its translation is CASSLAIRDRGSYEQYF.